This T cell receptor beta chain came from a study of CD8 T cells in Susac syndrome. The CDR3 totals 14 residues. The V and J ends lost 7 bases and 0 bases, in that order; junction bases with no gene match: 6. Germline V gene sequence: CDR1 SQVTM, CDR2 ANQGSEA. Random hexamers were used to reverse transcribe the RNA input (about 0.45 to 1 ug). TCRdb re-called the immunoSEQ multiplex PCR reads with MiXCR, one entry per CDR3 protein. The table includes 110,000 to 150,000 distinct CDR3 sequences, more than 90% detected once. This chain links TRBV29-1 with TRBJ1-1; 9 bases are a match to TRBD1. The TCR was taken from a human donor with Susac syndrome. The material sequenced was CD4+ T cells from PBMCs. CDR3 protein: CSGYTGGMNTEAFF. CDR3 nucleotide sequence: TGCAGCGGGTATACAGGGGGCATGAACACTGAAGCTTTCTTT.